A single sample is the source of the 19 T cell receptor beta chains below, sequenced in a study of T cells after posttransplantation cyclophosphamide. Clones were read by immunoSEQ multiplex PCR, and TCRdb kept only the in-frame ones, dropping some. Here the sample spans tens of thousands of clones, under 85% being singletons. Sequencing input: memory CD4+ T cells sorted from PBMCs. These receptors all come from a woman in her fifties or sixties in good health, CMV-negative, and a related stem cell transplant donor.

The chain joins TRBV7-2 to TRBJ2-7; D is possibly TRBD2 (5 bases). This CDR3 comprises 14 residues. Trimming stripped 2 bases from V and 6 bases from J, with 14 bases between. Germline assignment: CDR1 SGHTA and CDR2 FQGNSA. The CDR3 loop reads CASSLQPGEGEQYF. The CDR3 bases are TGTGCCAGCAGCTTACAGCCTGGCGAGGGCGAGCAGTACTTC.

A single count supports this clone. This sequence joins TRBV7-9 and TRBJ1-1; D gene uncertain. In germline, CDR1 is SEHNR, CDR2 FQNEAQ (reference sequence). Trimming removed 2 bases from V and 5 bases from J, with 12 bases in between. This CDR3 has 14 residues. The chain's CDR3 is CASSLNKGGTEAFF. The CDR3 nucleotides are TGTGCCAGCAGCTTAAACAAGGGAGGGACTGAAGCTTTCTTT. The full variable domain, its missing parts supplied by reference TRBV7-9 and TRBJ1-1, is DTGVSQNPRHKITKRGQNVTFRCDPISEHNRLYWYRQTLGQGPEFLTYFQNEAQLEKSRLLSDRFSAERPKGSFSTLEIQRTEQGDSAMYLCASSLNKGGTEAFFGQGTRLTVV.

The rearrangement links TRBV6-1 to TRBJ1-1; D unclear. V dropped 4 bases and J dropped 8 bases, with 11 bases sitting between them. The CDR3 length is 12 residues. Germline V gene lookup returns CDR1 MNHNS and CDR2 SASEGT. This chain's CDR3 is CASSVPKWEAFF. CDR3 nucleotides: TGTGCCAGCAGTGTGCCTAAGTGGGAAGCTTTCTTT.

This chain joins TRBV5-4 and TRBJ1-1; D is possibly TRBD1 (5 bases). There are 15 residues in the CDR3. Germline V CDR1 and CDR2: SGHNT, YYREEE (reference sequence). Trimming cost V 2 bases and J 3 bases, with 14 bases left between them. The CDR3 loop is CASSLSHRGHTEAFF. In DNA form, the CDR3 reads TGTGCCAGCAGCTTAAGTCATAGGGGTCACACTGAAGCTTTCTTT.

V is TRBV7-9 and J is TRBJ2-7; no clear D gene. CDR1 is SEHNR, CDR2 FQNEAQ, per germline (reference sequence). Trimming removed 2 bases from V and 6 bases from J, with 8 bases in between. This CDR3 spans 12 amino acids. CDR3 protein: CASSLSSGEQYF. The CDR3, as DNA: TGTGCCAGCAGCTTATCATCGGGCGAGCAGTACTTC.

The J gene is TRBJ1-4, the V gene TRBV6-5; no clear D. The CDR3 covers 14 residues. CDR1 MNHEY and CDR2 SVGAGI come from the germline V gene. V was clipped by 0 bases and J by 13 bases, with 15 bases between them. CDR3 sequence: CASSYSNDGRGLFF. Here the CDR3 DNA reads TGTGCCAGCAGTTACTCGAATGATGGCCGTGGACTGTTTTTT.

The chain is built from TRBV19 and TRBJ2-1; TRBD2 matches 13 bases. The J segment lost 7 bases and the V segment lost 4 bases, leaving 7 bases of the junction unmatched. CDR1 is LNHDA and CDR2 is SQIVND in the germline V gene (reference sequence). This CDR3 is 16 amino acids long. The CDR3 bases are TGTGCCAGTAGTACCCAACTAGCGGGAGGGGGGAATGAGCAGTTCTTC. Translated, it gives CASSTQLAGGGNEQFF. Full variable domain (rest looked up from reference TRBV19 and TRBJ2-1): DGGITQSPKYLFRKEGQNVTLSCEQNLNHDAMYWYRQDPGQGLRLIYYSQIVNDFQKGDIAEGYSVSREKKESFPLTVTSAQKNPTAFYLCASSTQLAGGGNEQFFGPGTRLTVL.

This clone was seen a handful of times. The J gene is TRBJ1-2, the V gene TRBV7-9; 9 bases match TRBD1. The CDR3 loop spans 13 amino acids. With V trimmed by 7 bases and J by 6 bases, 6 bases remained unmatched. Germline-derived CDR1 and CDR2 are SEHNR and FQNEAQ (reference sequence). The CDR3 loop reads CASTSRDRDGYTF. CDR3 sequence (DNA): TGTGCCAGCACCTCCCGGGACAGGGATGGCTACACCTTC.

This chain connects TRBV28 to TRBJ2-3, with D uncertain. V was cut by 2 bases and J by 7 bases, with 7 bases left in between. From germline, CDR1 is MDHEN and CDR2 SYDVKM. There are 12 residues in the CDR3. In nucleotides, the CDR3 is TGTGCCAGCAGTTTAGTCAGATATACGCAGTATTTT. Its protein is CASSLVRYTQYF.

This clone showed up just a few times. V and J are TRBV9 and TRBJ1-4; tentatively, D is TRBD1 (5 bases). From germline, CDR1 is SGDLS and CDR2 YYNGEE. The CDR3 covers 14 residues. V lost 3 bases, J lost 8 bases, and 14 bases lay in between. CDR3 residues: CASSAPAGDEKLFF. The CDR3 nucleotides read TGTGCCAGCAGCGCCCCTGCGGGGGACGAAAAACTGTTTTTT.

V gene TRBV4-2 combines with J gene TRBJ2-5; TRBD2 agrees at 10 bases. V was clipped by 4 bases and J by 5 bases; unmatched bases: 1. The V gene's germline CDR1 is LGHNA and CDR2 YNFKEQ. The CDR3 runs to 13 residues. The CDR3 is CASSLTSGETQYF. CDR3 bases: TGTGCCAGCAGCCTGACTAGCGGGGAGACCCAGTACTTC.

The CDR3 sequence: CASSLGGTSGFSYEQYF. CDR3 coding DNA: TGCGCCAGCAGCTTGGGTGGGACTAGCGGGTTTTCCTACGAGCAGTACTTC. The chain combines TRBV5-1 with TRBJ2-7; 12 bases fit TRBD2. This CDR3 has 17 amino acids. The junction had 5 bases not matched to a gene; V was cut back by 0 bases and J by 1 base. Germline V gene data show CDR1 as SGHRS and CDR2 as YFSETQ.

The rearrangement joins TRBV7-8 to TRBJ1-3, with 7 bases lining up with TRBD1. Germline V gives CDR1 SGHVS, CDR2 FQNEAQ. Germline trimming cut 4 bases from V and 0 bases from J; bases unmatched to any gene: 0. This CDR3 has 14 amino acids. DNA for the CDR3: TGTGCCAGCAGCTACAGGGGCTCTGGAAACACCATATATTTT. Amino acids: CASSYRGSGNTIYF.

J is TRBJ2-5 and V is TRBV21-1; the table assigns TRBD2, which was not confirmed against the DNA. Judging by the DNA end, TRBJ2-7 fits better; the J call may be wrong. TRBV21-1 constitutes a pseudogene. The CDR3 has 16 amino acids. The CDR3: CASSKLWVIEGYEQYF. As DNA, the CDR3 is TGTGCCAGCAGCAAATTATGGGTAATTGAGGGCTACGAGCAGTACTTC.

The V gene is TRBV5-1, the J gene TRBJ2-3, with D unresolved. CDR3 length equals 13 residues. The V end lost 0 bases, the J end lost 2 bases, and 4 bases lay between the germline ends. CDR1 is SGHRS, CDR2 YFSETQ, per germline. The CDR3 nucleotides read TGCGCCAGCAGCTTGGGAGACACAGATACGCAGTATTTT. It codes for CASSLGDTDTQYF.

J is TRBJ1-4 and V is TRBV5-1; 7 bases are a match to TRBD1. V lost 1 base, J lost 8 bases, and 5 bases stayed unmatched. Germline V CDR1 and CDR2: SGHRS, YFSETQ. CDR3 length: 14 residues. As DNA, the CDR3 is TGCGCCAGCAGCTTGTCGACAGGGAAGGAAAAACTGTTTTTT. Its translation is CASSLSTGKEKLFF.

The chain is built from TRBV28 and TRBJ2-1, with TRBD2 identical over 12 bases. This CDR3 comprises 15 residues. The V and J ends lost 2 bases and 12 bases, in that order; junction bases with no gene match: 8. Germline-derived CDR1 and CDR2 are MDHEN and SYDVKM. CDR3 region: CASSLGGTSGFGQFF. The CDR3 coding sequence is TGTGCCAGCAGTTTAGGGGGGACTAGCGGGTTCGGGCAGTTCTTC.

As to this clone: The sample has other DNA sequences that encode this CDR3 too. J is TRBJ2-1 and V is TRBV19; no reliable D call. This CDR3 is built from 13 residues. Germline CDR1 and CDR2: LNHDA and SQIVND (reference sequence). The V end lost 1 base, the J end lost 3 bases, and 4 bases lay between the germline ends. CDR3 sequence reads: CASSIALYNEQFF. The CDR3 DNA reads as TGTGCCAGTAGTATAGCCCTCTACAATGAGCAGTTCTTC.

This chain joins TRBV30 and TRBJ1-5, with D tentatively TRBD1 (6 bases). CDR3 length: 13 amino acids. CDR1 GTSNPN and CDR2 SVGIG come from the germline V gene (reference sequence). The V gene lost 5 bases and the J gene lost 7 bases, with 15 bases spanning the gap. The CDR3: CAWGRGAPQPQHF. The CDR3 region has the DNA TGTGCCTGGGGGCGGGGGGCGCCACAGCCCCAGCATTTT. Full variable domain (missing parts from reference TRBV30 and TRBJ1-5): SQTIHQWPATLVQPVGSPLSLECTVEGTSNPNLYWYRQAAGRGLQLLFYSVGIGQISSEVPQNLSASRPQDRQFILSSKKLLLSDSGFYLCAWGRGAPQPQHFGDGTRLSIL.